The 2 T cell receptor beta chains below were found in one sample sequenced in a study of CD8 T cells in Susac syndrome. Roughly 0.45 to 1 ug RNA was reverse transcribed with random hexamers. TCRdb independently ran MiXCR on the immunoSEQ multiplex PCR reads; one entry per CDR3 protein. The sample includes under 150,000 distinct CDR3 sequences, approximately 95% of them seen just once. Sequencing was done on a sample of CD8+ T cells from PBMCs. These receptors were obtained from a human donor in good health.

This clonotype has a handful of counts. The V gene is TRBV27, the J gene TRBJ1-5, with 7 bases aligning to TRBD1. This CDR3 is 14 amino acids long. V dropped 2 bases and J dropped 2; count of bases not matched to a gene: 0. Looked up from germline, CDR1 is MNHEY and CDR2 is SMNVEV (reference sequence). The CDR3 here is CASSLGTGNQPQHF. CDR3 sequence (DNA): TGTGCCAGCAGTTTAGGGACAGGCAATCAGCCCCAGCATTTT.

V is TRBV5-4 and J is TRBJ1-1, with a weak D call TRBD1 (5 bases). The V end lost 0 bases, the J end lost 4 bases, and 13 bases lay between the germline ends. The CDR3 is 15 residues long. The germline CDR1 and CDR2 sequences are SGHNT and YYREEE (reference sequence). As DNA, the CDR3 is TGTGCCAGCAGCTTGGGGGGGGACCTTAGCACTGAAGCTTTCTTT. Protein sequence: CASSLGGDLSTEAFF.